The 26 T cell receptor beta chains reported below all come from one sample, sequenced in a study of cytomegalovirus exposure and HLA in healthy donors. Primers for the PCR totalled 60 Vbeta and 13 Jbeta. Here immunoSEQ multiplex PCR was the method, and the copy in TCRdb shows in-frame clones only, minus some. The repertoire consists of 80,000 or so clones, with approximately 78% occurring once and the leading ten covering approximately 4.4%. Sequences were obtained from PBMCs. These receptor sequences come from a man aged 40-50 years in good health and CMV-seronegative.

The V gene is TRBV4-2, the J gene TRBJ2-1, with 12 bases identical to TRBD2. Germline V lookup: CDR1 LGHNA, CDR2 YNFKEQ. This CDR3 has 17 amino acids. Trimming at V came to 0 bases and at J to 8 bases, leaving 8 bases not matched to a gene. Written as DNA, the CDR3 is TGTGCCAGCAGCCAAGAGTCAGGGACTAGCGGGCCTGATGAGCAGTTCTTC. As protein: CASSQESGTSGPDEQFF.

The gene calls are TRBV18 and TRBJ2-7; TRBD1 matches 7 bases. Germline V gene lookup returns CDR1 KGHSH and CDR2 LQKENI. Trimming at V came to 4 bases and at J to 3 bases, leaving 6 bases not matched to a gene. CDR3 length: 14 residues. The CDR3 reads CASSLLRDSYEQYF. DNA of the CDR3: TGTGCCAGCTCACTCCTCCGGGACAGCTACGAGCAGTACTTC.

This chain joins TRBV5-1 and TRBJ2-7, with 11 bases matching TRBD2. Germline V gene lookup returns CDR1 SGHRS and CDR2 YFSETQ. This CDR3 comprises 14 residues. V lost 2 bases to trimming and J lost 7 bases; unmatched junction nucleotides: 5. CDR3 region: CASSFLAGGSEQYF. In nucleotides, the CDR3 is TGCGCCAGCAGCTTTCTAGCGGGAGGAAGTGAGCAGTACTTC. The whole variable domain, remainder taken from reference TRBV5-1 and TRBJ2-7, is KAGVTQTPRYLIKTRGQQVTLSCSPISGHRSVSWYQQTPGQGLQFLFEYFSETQRNKGNFPGRFSGRQFSNSRSEMNVSTLELGDSALYLCASSFLAGGSEQYFGPGTRLTVT.

This clone was counted only a few times. The chain links TRBV2 to TRBJ2-1, with a tentative D call TRBD2 (5 bases). CDR1 is SNHLY and CDR2 is FYNNEI in the germline V gene. Deletions cut 2 bases from V and 3 bases from J, with 20 bases between. This CDR3 contains 18 residues. CDR3 protein: CASSEPMSSPTNYNEQFF. CDR3 bases: TGTGCCAGCAGTGAACCCATGTCGAGTCCGACTAACTACAATGAGCAGTTCTTC. The full variable domain, rest sourced from reference TRBV2 and TRBJ2-1, is EPEVTQTPSHQVTQMGQEVILRCVPISNHLYFYWYRQILGQKVEFLVSFYNNEISEKSEIFDDQFSVERPDGSNFTLKIRSTKLEDSAMYFCASSEPMSSPTNYNEQFFGPGTRLTVL.

This clone was recorded only once. This rearrangement joins TRBV6-4 to TRBJ2-1, with 10 positions matching TRBD1. Germline CDR1 and CDR2: MRHNA and SNTAGT. The J segment lost 9 bases and the V segment lost 4 bases, leaving 6 bases of the junction unmatched. This CDR3 comprises 14 residues. CDR3 nucleotide sequence: TGTGCCAGCAGTGCGGCGACAGGGGGCGGTGAGCAGTTCTTC. This encodes CASSAATGGGEQFF.

The rearrangement links TRBV7-3 to TRBJ2-7; D possibly corresponds to TRBD1 (6 bases). CDR1 is SGHTA, CDR2 FQGTGA, per germline. Between the trimmed V and J ends, which lost 0 bases and 0 bases, there was a span of 12 bases. The CDR3 is 16 amino acids. CDR3 in amino acids: CASSLTAADSSYEQYF. DNA of the CDR3: TGTGCCAGCAGCTTAACGGCAGCGGACAGCTCCTACGAGCAGTACTTC. Full variable domain (outside the CDR3, taken from reference TRBV7-3 and TRBJ2-7): GAGVSQTPSNKVTEKGKYVELRCDPISGHTALYWYRQSLGQGPEFLIYFQGTGAADDSGLPNDRFFAVRPEGSVSTLKIQRTERGDSAVYLCASSLTAADSSYEQYFGPGTRLTVT.

This clone occurred a few times. This CDR3 reads CAWTRRVGDTQYF. The DNA of the CDR3 is TGTGCCTGGACCCGGAGGGTCGGTGATACGCAGTATTTT. The chain links TRBV30 to TRBJ2-3; possibly TRBD2 for D (6 bases). Germline CDR1 GTSNPN, CDR2 SVGIG (reference sequence). The CDR3 length is 13 residues. With 4 bases removed from V and 6 bases from J, the gap between germline ends came to 14 bases.

V gene TRBV6-6 combines with J gene TRBJ2-5; TRBD2 matches 8 bases. The germline CDR1 and CDR2 sequences are MNHNY and SVGAGI (reference sequence). V trimming: 5 bases; J trimming: 7 bases; junction bases outside the gene matches: 6. The CDR3 runs 13 residues. CDR3 region: CASSRLARGTQYF. CDR3 in DNA: TGTGCCAGCAGTCGACTAGCGAGGGGGACCCAGTACTTC.

The V gene is TRBV6-1, the J gene TRBJ2-5, with TRBD2 matching 10 bases. Matching the DNA end better, TRBJ2-7 makes the J call doubtful. The length of the CDR3 is 18 residues. Germline assignment: CDR1 MNHNS and CDR2 SASEGT. The CDR3 reads CASSEGLAGRSIPYEQYF. Here the CDR3 DNA reads TGTGCCAGCAGTGAAGGACTAGCGGGCCGTTCCATTCCCTACGAGCAGTACTTC.

The chain recombines TRBV30 with TRBJ2-2; D not resolved. Trimming shortened V by 2 bases and J by 6 bases, and 16 bases separated the two germline ends. This CDR3 is built from 15 residues. Per germline, CDR1 GTSNPN and CDR2 SVGIG (reference sequence). DNA of the CDR3: TGTGCCTGGAGTTCGGGTCGAACCGGTTCCGGGGAGCTGTTTTTT. This gives the protein CAWSSGRTGSGELFF.

The chain joins TRBV28 to TRBJ2-5, with 9 bases identical to TRBD2. CDR1 and CDR2 (germline): MDHEN, SYDVKM. Trimming at V came to 2 bases and at J to 5 bases, leaving 6 bases not matched to a gene. This CDR3 comprises 15 residues. CDR3 loop: CASSLPGLASETQYF. CDR3 sequence (DNA): TGTGCCAGCAGTTTACCCGGACTAGCGAGCGAGACCCAGTACTTC.

The genes are TRBV9 and TRBJ1-2; D is unresolved. The V and J ends lost 0 bases and 5 bases respectively, with 11 bases between them. The germline V gene encodes CDR1 SGDLS and CDR2 YYNGEE. The CDR3 extends over 14 amino acids. CDR3 protein: CASSVGSVKYGYTF. CDR3 DNA: TGTGCCAGCAGCGTAGGTTCAGTCAAGTATGGCTACACCTTC. Complete variable domain (other parts from reference TRBV9 and TRBJ1-2): DSGVTQTPKHLITATGQRVTLRCSPRSGDLSVYWYQQSLDQGLQFLIQYYNGEERAKGNILERFSAQQFPDLHSELNLSSLELGDSALYFCASSVGSVKYGYTFGSGTRLTVV.

This clone came up a few times. The rearrangement uses TRBV6-1 and TRBJ2-7; 9 nucleotides match TRBD1. The trim removed 0 bases at V and 0 bases at J, leaving 0 bases unmatched. The germline gives CDR1 MNHNS, CDR2 SASEGT. This CDR3 comprises 15 residues. The CDR3 loop is CASSEATGGSYEQYF. The CDR3 DNA is TGTGCCAGCAGTGAAGCGACAGGGGGCTCCTACGAGCAGTACTTC.

The J gene is TRBJ2-3, the V gene TRBV7-3; 7 bases agree with TRBD2. The germline gives CDR1 SGHTA, CDR2 FQGTGA. The CDR3 loop spans 15 amino acids. The V and J ends lost 5 bases and 6 bases, in that order; junction bases with no gene match: 11. The CDR3 nucleotides read TGTGCCAGCAGCCTCCGGGCGGGAGTAGCTGATACGCAGTATTTT. Translated: CASSLRAGVADTQYF. Full variable domain (outside the CDR3, taken from reference TRBV7-3 and TRBJ2-3): GAGVSQTPSNKVTEKGKYVELRCDPISGHTALYWYRQSLGQGPEFLIYFQGTGAADDSGLPNDRFFAVRPEGSVSTLKIQRTERGDSAVYLCASSLRAGVADTQYFGPGTRLTVL.

The chain is built from TRBV4-3 and TRBJ1-1, with 11 bases identical to TRBD1. The CDR3 length is 15 residues. Trimming at V came to 3 bases and at J to 11 bases, leaving 11 bases not matched to a gene. The germline V gene has CDR1 LGHNA and CDR2 YSLEER. For the CDR3, the DNA is TGCGCCAGCAGCCACAGCCTCGGACAGGGGGCGCTTGCTTTCTTT. Protein: CASSHSLGQGALAFF.

This chain links TRBV6-5 with TRBJ2-7; D perhaps matches TRBD1 (7 bases). CDR1 and CDR2 (germline): MNHEY, SVGAGI. Trimming cost V 0 bases and J 6 bases, with 12 bases left between them. The CDR3 spans 14 residues. The DNA for the CDR3 is TGTGCCAGCAGTTACTCGACAGGGAGGCGCGAGCAGTACTTC. This sequence encodes CASSYSTGRREQYF.

This clone appeared once. V usage is TRBV7-2 and J usage is TRBJ2-3; 12 bases line up with TRBD2. CDR3 length: 19 amino acids. Trimming cost V 1 base and J 5 bases; bases outside gene matches: 13. Germline CDR1 reads SGHTA; CDR2 reads FQGNSA. The CDR3 sequence: CASSLDASGRAGVLDTQYF. CDR3 sequence (DNA): TGTGCCAGCAGCTTAGATGCTAGCGGGAGGGCGGGTGTGTTAGATACGCAGTATTTT. Filled out from reference TRBV7-2 and TRBJ2-3, the complete variable domain reads GAGVSQSPSNKVTEKGKDVELRCDPISGHTALYWYRQSLGQGLEFLIYFQGNSAPDKSGLPSDRFSAERTGGSVSTLTIQRTQQEDSAVYLCASSLDASGRAGVLDTQYFGPGTRLTVL.

This clone was detected only a few times. The CDR3 DNA is TGTGCCAGCAGTTATGCGCGACAGGGGGCGTCCTACGAGCAGTACTTC. Translated, it gives CASSYARQGASYEQYF. This chain uses TRBV6-5 with TRBJ2-7; 10 nucleotides align to TRBD1. The V gene's germline CDR1 is MNHEY and CDR2 SVGAGI. This CDR3 comprises 16 residues. V lost 3 bases, J lost 1 base, and 6 bases stayed unmatched.

The rearrangement links TRBV7-3 to TRBJ2-7; the match to TRBD2 covers 9 bases. In germline, CDR1 is SGHTA, CDR2 FQGTGA. The CDR3 spans 14 residues. V lost 1 base and J lost 7; bases outside the gene matches: 5. The CDR3 loop is CASSLKAGGGEQYF. The DNA of the CDR3 is TGTGCCAGCAGCTTAAAAGCGGGAGGTGGTGAGCAGTACTTC.

This clone was found a few times. J is TRBJ1-2 and V is TRBV23-1; 9 bases line up with TRBD1. TRBV23-1 is treated as an ORF (open reading frame) with a function not yet certain. This CDR3 region has 15 residues. Unmatched junction bases numbered 15, after V lost 7 bases and J lost 9 bases. The DNA of the CDR3 is TGCGCCAGCATTTCAACAGGGGGCGGCGTGAGGTGCTACACCTTC. This translates into CASISTGGGVRCYTF.

The chain combines TRBV12-5 with TRBJ2-1; 10 nucleotides agree with TRBD2. CDR1 and CDR2 (germline): LGHNT, FRNRAP. The CDR3 runs to 22 residues. Losses at the gene ends were 3 bases for V and 6 bases for J; bases not matched to a gene: 26. Here the CDR3 reads CASGLSPAAGQASGRGGNEQFF. CDR3 nucleotides: TGTGCTAGTGGTTTATCGCCCGCAGCGGGACAGGCCAGCGGGAGGGGGGGCAATGAGCAGTTCTTC.

The chain carries TRBV4-2 and TRBJ2-3; D is perhaps TRBD2 (5 bases). Germline V lookup: CDR1 LGHNA, CDR2 YNFKEQ. V lost 0 bases and J lost 4, with 8 bases in between. The CDR3 is made up of 14 amino acids. CDR3 residues: CASSQDTGSDTQYF. CDR3 DNA sequence: TGTGCCAGCAGCCAAGATACGGGATCAGATACGCAGTATTTT.

The rearrangement links TRBV28 to TRBJ1-5; TRBD1 aligns across 7 bases. The CDR3 is 14 residues long. From germline, CDR1 is MDHEN and CDR2 SYDVKM. J was trimmed by 3 bases and V by 5 bases; bases with no gene match: 4. Written as DNA, the CDR3 is TGTGCCAGCAGTATTGACAGGGACAATCAGCCCCAGCATTTT. Translation gives CASSIDRDNQPQHF.

The chain is built from TRBV10-3 and TRBJ2-1, with 9 bases aligning to TRBD2. CDR1 and CDR2 (germline): ENHRY, SYGVKD. This CDR3 has 12 amino acids. After removal of 11 bases from V and 7 bases from J, the junction contained 6 bases not matched to a gene. CDR3 in DNA: TGTGCCGTTAGCGGGAGTTTAAATGAGCAGTTCTTC. Protein sequence: CAVSGSLNEQFF.

The gene calls are TRBV19 and TRBJ2-7; D may be TRBD1 (5 bases). V dropped 7 bases and J dropped 2 bases, with 15 bases sitting between them. The CDR3 contains 14 residues. Germline V gene data show CDR1 as LNHDA and CDR2 as SQIVND (reference sequence). The CDR3 nucleotides read TGTGCCAGTACACCGGGCCAGGGCGCCTACGAGCAGTACTTC. It yields the protein CASTPGQGAYEQYF. The whole variable domain, filled in from reference TRBV19 and TRBJ2-7, reads DGGITQSPKYLFRKEGQNVTLSCEQNLNHDAMYWYRQDPGQGLRLIYYSQIVNDFQKGDIAEGYSVSREKKESFPLTVTSAQKNPTAFYLCASTPGQGAYEQYFGPGTRLTVT.

The CDR3 reads CASSPGPGQGANYGYTF. The CDR3, as DNA: TGTGCCAGCAGTCCGGGGCCAGGCCAGGGGGCTAACTATGGCTACACCTTC. V and J are TRBV27 and TRBJ1-2, with 7 bases lining up with TRBD1. V was pared by 5 bases and J by 0 bases, with 12 bases of the junction left unmatched. CDR3 size: 17 residues. Looked up from germline, CDR1 is MNHEY and CDR2 is SMNVEV (reference sequence).